The T cell receptor (beta chain) under discussion was sequenced for a study of CD8 T cells in ankylosing spondylitis. Study-level points and caveats: Previous work reported some of these motif variants in the synovial fluid and blood of reactive arthritis. Apparently characteristic of ankylosing spondylitis blood was a TCR beta motif (about 8 highly homologous variants).

About this clonotype itself: Its matching antigen is unknown.

The CDR3 length is 15 residues. Trimming cost V 7 bases and J 7 bases; bases outside gene matches: 14. Germline V gives CDR1 SNHLY, CDR2 FYNNEI. Via MiXCR, TCRdb re-called the 5' RACE reads, giving one row per CDR3 protein. The sample contains fewer than 750,000 distinct CDR3 sequences, 15% to 20% of which appear only once. Material: blood, either unsorted or a sorted T cell fraction (not recorded which). The receptor was isolated from a male donor with ankylosing spondylitis. This chain links TRBV2 with TRBJ1-2; 8 bases line up with TRBD1. The CDR3 nucleotides read TGTGCCAGCACCCGAAGTCCGACAGGGGATATTGGCTACACCTTC. This gives the protein CASTRSPTGDIGYTF.